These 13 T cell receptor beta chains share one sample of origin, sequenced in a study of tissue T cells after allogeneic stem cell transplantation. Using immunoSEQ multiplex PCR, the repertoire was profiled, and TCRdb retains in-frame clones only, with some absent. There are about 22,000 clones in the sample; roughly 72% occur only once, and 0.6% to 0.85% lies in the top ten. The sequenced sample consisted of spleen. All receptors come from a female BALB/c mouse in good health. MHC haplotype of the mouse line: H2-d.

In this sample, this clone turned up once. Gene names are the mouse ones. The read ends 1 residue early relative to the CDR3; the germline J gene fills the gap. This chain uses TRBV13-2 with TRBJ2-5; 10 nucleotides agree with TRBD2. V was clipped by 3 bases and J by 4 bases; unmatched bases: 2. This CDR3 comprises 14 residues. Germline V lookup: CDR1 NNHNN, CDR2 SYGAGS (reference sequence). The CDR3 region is CASGVGTGEDTQYF. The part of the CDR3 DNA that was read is TGTGCCAGCGGTGTCGGGACTGGGGAAGACACCCAGTAC.

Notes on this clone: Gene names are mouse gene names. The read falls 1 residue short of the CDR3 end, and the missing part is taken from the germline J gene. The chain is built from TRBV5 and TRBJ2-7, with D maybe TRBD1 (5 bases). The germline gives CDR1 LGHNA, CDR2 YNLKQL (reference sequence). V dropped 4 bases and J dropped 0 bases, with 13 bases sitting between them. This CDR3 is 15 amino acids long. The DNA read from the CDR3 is TGTGCCAGCAGCCCCCCCCAGGGAAGCTCCTATGAACAGTAC. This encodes CASSPPQGSSYEQY. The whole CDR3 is CASSPPQGSSYEQYF.

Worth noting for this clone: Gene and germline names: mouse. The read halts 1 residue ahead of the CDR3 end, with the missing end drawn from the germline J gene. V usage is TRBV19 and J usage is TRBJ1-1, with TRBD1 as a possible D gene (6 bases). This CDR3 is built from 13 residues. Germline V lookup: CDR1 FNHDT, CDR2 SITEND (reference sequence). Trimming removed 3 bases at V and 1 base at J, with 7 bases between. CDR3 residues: CASSTGVNTEVFF. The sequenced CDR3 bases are TGTGCCAGCAGTACAGGGGTAAACACAGAAGTCTTC.

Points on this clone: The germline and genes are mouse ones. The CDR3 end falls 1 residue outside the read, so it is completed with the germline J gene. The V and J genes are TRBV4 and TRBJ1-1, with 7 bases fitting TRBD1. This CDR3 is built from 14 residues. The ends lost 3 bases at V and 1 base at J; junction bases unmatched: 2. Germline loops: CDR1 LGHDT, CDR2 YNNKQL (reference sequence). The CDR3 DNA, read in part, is TGTGCCAGCAGCTACGACAGGGCGAACACAGAAGTCTTC. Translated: CASSYDRANTEVF. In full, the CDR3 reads CASSYDRANTEVFF.

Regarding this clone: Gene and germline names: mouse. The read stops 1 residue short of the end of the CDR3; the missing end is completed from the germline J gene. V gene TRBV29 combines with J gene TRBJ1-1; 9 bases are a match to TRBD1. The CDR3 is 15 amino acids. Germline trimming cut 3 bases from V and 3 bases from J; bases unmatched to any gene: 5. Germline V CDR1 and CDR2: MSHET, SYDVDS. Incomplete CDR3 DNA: TGTGCTAGCAGTTTCCCCGACAGGGGGGACACAGAAGTCTTC. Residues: CASSFPDRGDTEVF. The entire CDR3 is CASSFPDRGDTEVFF.

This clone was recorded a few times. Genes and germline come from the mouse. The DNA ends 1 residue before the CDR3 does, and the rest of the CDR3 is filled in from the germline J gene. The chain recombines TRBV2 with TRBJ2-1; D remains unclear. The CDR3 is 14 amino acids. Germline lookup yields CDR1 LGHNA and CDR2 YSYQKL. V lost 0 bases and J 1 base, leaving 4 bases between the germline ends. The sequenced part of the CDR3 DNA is TGTGCCAGCAGCCAAGACAGAAACTATGCTGAGCAGTTC. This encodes CASSQDRNYAEQF. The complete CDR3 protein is CASSQDRNYAEQFF.

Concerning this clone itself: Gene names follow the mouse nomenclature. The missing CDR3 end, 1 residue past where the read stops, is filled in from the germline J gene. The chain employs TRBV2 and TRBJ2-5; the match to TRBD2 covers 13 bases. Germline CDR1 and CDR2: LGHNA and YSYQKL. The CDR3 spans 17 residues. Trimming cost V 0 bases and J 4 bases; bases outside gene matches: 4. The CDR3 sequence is CASSQDGTGGGKDTQYF. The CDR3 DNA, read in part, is TGTGCCAGCAGCCAAGATGGGACTGGGGGGGGAAAAGACACCCAGTAC.

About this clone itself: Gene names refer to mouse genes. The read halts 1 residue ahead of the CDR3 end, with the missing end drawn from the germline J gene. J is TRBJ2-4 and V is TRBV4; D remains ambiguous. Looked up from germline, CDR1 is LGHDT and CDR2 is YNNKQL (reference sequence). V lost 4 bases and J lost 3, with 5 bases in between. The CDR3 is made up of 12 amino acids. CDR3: CASSSWQNTLYF. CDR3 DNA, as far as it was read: TGTGCCAGCAGCTCCTGGCAAAACACCTTGTAC.

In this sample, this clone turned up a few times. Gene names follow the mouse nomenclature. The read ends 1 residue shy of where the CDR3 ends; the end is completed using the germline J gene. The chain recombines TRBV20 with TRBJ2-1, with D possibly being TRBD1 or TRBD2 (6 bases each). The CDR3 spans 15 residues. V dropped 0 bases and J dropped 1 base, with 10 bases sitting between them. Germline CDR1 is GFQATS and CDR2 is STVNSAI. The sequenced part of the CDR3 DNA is TGTGGTGCTAGGGATTGGGGGCGGAACTATGCTGAGCAGTTC. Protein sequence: CGARDWGRNYAEQF. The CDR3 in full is CGARDWGRNYAEQFF.

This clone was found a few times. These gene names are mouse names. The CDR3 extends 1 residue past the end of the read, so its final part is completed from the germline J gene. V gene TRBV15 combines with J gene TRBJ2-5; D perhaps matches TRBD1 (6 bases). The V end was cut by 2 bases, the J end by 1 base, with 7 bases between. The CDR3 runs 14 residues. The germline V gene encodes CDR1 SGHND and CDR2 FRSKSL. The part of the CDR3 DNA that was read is TGTGCCAGCAGTTTAAACAGGGACCAAGACACCCAGTAC. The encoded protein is CASSLNRDQDTQY. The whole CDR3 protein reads CASSLNRDQDTQYF.

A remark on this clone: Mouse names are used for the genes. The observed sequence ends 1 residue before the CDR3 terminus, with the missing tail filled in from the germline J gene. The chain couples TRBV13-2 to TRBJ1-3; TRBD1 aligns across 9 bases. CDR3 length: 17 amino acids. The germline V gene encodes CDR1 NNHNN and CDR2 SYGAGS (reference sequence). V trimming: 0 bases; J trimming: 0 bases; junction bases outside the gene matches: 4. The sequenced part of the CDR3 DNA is TGTGCCAGCGGTGATGGTCCGGGACAGGGTTCTGGAAATACGCTCTAT. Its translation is CASGDGPGQGSGNTLY. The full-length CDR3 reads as CASGDGPGQGSGNTLYF.

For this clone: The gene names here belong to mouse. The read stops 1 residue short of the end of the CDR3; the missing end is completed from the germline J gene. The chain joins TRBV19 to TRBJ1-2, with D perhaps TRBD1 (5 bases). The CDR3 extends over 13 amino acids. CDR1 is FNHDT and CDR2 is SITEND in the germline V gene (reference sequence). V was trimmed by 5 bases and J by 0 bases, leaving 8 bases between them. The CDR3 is CASSRTTNSDYTF. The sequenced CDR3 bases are TGTGCCAGCAGCCGGACAACAAACTCCGACTACACC.

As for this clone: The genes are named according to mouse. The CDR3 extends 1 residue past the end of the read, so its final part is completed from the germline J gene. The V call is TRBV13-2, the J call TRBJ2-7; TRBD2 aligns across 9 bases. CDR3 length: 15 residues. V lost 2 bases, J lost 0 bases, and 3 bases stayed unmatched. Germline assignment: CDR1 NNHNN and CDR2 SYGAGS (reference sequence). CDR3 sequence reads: CASGEDWGSSYEQYF. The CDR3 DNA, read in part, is TGTGCCAGCGGTGAAGACTGGGGGAGCTCCTATGAACAGTAC.